One sample yielded the 24 T cell receptor beta chains listed below, sequenced in a study of T cell responses to AZD1222 COVID-19 vaccine. Some clones are missing from TCRdb's copy, which holds only in-frame ones; the method was immunoSEQ multiplex PCR. The data contain fewer than 150,000 clones, roughly nine tenths of them singletons. This specimen consisted of peripheral blood, obtained 28 days after the second AZD1222 dose. The receptors here all came from an adult who received the AZD1222 COVID-19 vaccine.

This clone was observed once. V usage is TRBV5-1 and J usage is TRBJ1-1; D is unresolved. Germline-derived CDR1 and CDR2 are SGHRS and YFSETQ. Trimming removed 0 bases at V and 6 bases at J, with 6 bases between. This CDR3 contains 12 residues. The CDR3 DNA sequence: TGCGCCAGCAGCTTGGATGGGGCTGAAGCTTTCTTT. It encodes CASSLDGAEAFF.

This clone was observed a handful of times. The chain joins TRBV9 to TRBJ2-3; D is unresolved. The CDR3 is made up of 16 amino acids. V was clipped by 3 bases and J by 3 bases, with 17 bases between them. Germline V gives CDR1 SGDLS, CDR2 YYNGEE. CDR3 nucleotide sequence: TGTGCCAGCAGCGGGGGTCGGGCCGCCTGGACAGATACGCAGTATTTT. Its translation is CASSGGRAAWTDTQYF.

This rearrangement joins TRBV6-2 or TRBV6-3 to TRBJ1-3; the D gene is possibly TRBD1 (5 bases). The germline V gene has CDR1 MNHEY and CDR2 SVGEGT. V was cut by 2 bases and J by 0 bases, with 11 bases left in between. The CDR3 runs 16 residues. The CDR3 DNA is TGTGCCAGCAGTTACGAGGACACAAACTCTGGAAACACCATATATTTT. This translates into CASSYEDTNSGNTIYF.

V gene TRBV24-1 combines with J gene TRBJ1-1; D perhaps matches TRBD1 (5 bases). Trimming removed 3 bases at V and 4 bases at J, with 8 bases between. CDR3 length equals 13 residues. From germline, CDR1 is KGHDR and CDR2 SFDVKD. CDR3 in DNA: TGTGCCACCAGTGATGTGGGGGGCACTGAAGCTTTCTTT. This gives the protein CATSDVGGTEAFF.

The V and J genes are TRBV3-1 (or the pseudogene TRBV3-2) and TRBJ1-1; 7 positions agree with TRBD1. The CDR3 loop spans 14 amino acids. The trim removed 4 bases at V and 2 bases at J, leaving 4 bases unmatched. Germline assignment: CDR1 LGHDT and CDR2 YNNKEL (reference sequence). The CDR3 protein is CASSRSGGNTEAFF. The CDR3 DNA reads as TGTGCCAGCAGCCGATCAGGGGGAAACACTGAAGCTTTCTTT.

This chain joins TRBV7-2 and TRBJ2-3, with 8 bases identical to TRBD2. Germline loops: CDR1 SGHTA, CDR2 FQGNSA. J was trimmed by 6 bases and V by 5 bases; bases with no gene match: 4. This CDR3 has 13 residues. The CDR3: CASSRIAGDTQYF. In DNA, the CDR3 is TGTGCCAGCAGCCGAATAGCGGGGGATACGCAGTATTTT.

This chain links TRBV3-1 (or the pseudogene TRBV3-2) with TRBJ1-1; D unclear. CDR3 length equals 15 residues. With 2 bases removed from V and 3 bases from J, the gap between germline ends came to 13 bases. CDR1 LGHDT and CDR2 YNNKEL come from the germline V gene (reference sequence). As DNA, the CDR3 is TGTGCCAGCAGCCAATCCGAACGAGGGCACACTGAAGCTTTCTTT. As protein: CASSQSERGHTEAFF.

About this clone itself: Additional DNA sequences in this sample encode the identical CDR3. The genes are TRBV7-6 and TRBJ2-7; D unclear. Germline CDR1 and CDR2: SGHVS and FNYEAQ. The V gene lost 5 bases and the J gene lost 4 bases, with 12 bases spanning the gap. The CDR3 is 13 residues long. In DNA form, the CDR3 reads TGTGCCAGCAGCCCCGGGCCCAATTACGAGCAGTACTTC. Translation gives CASSPGPNYEQYF.

CDR3 in DNA: TGTGCCAGCAGCAATATTCAGGGACTAGCGGACCGCCAAGAGACCCAGTACTTC. Translating it yields CASSNIQGLADRQETQYF. The chain carries TRBV21-1 and TRBJ2-5; the table's D call, TRBD2, was not checked against the DNA. TRBV21-1 is marked as a pseudogene. The CDR3 length is 18 residues.

The chain couples TRBV9 to TRBJ2-1, with D unresolved. Germline-derived CDR1 and CDR2 are SGDLS and YYNGEE. Deletions cut 0 bases from V and 9 bases from J, with 16 bases between. This CDR3 is built from 15 residues. CDR3 sequence (DNA): TGTGCCAGCAGCGTAGGGGCACCTCCCAACGGTGAGCAGTTCTTC. Translated, it gives CASSVGAPPNGEQFF.

This clone has only one observation. The CDR3 DNA follows: TGTGCCACCAGCAGAGAACACCGGGGTAGCGGGGACGAGCAGTACTTC. Translating it yields CATSREHRGSGDEQYF. The chain uses TRBV15 and TRBJ2-7; 8 positions agree with TRBD2. Germline V gene data show CDR1 as LNHNV and CDR2 as YYDKDF (reference sequence). The CDR3 has 16 amino acids. V was clipped by 0 bases and J by 5 bases; unmatched bases: 9.

CDR3 sequence reads: CASSPGTSNQPQHF. CDR3 coding DNA: TGTGCCAGCAGCCCCGGGACTAGCAATCAGCCCCAGCATTTT. The chain links TRBV7-2 to TRBJ1-5; possible D gene TRBD1, 5 bases. This CDR3 has 14 residues. With 5 bases removed from V and 0 bases from J, the gap between germline ends came to 8 bases. Germline CDR1 and CDR2: SGHTA and FQGNSA.

This chain uses TRBV9 with TRBJ2-5; 9 bases match TRBD1. Germline V lookup: CDR1 SGDLS, CDR2 YYNGEE. The junction had 8 bases not matched to a gene; V was cut back by 3 bases and J by 5 bases. This CDR3 is built from 15 residues. This CDR3 is CASSATGGNLETQYF. CDR3 in DNA: TGTGCCAGCAGCGCGACAGGGGGAAATCTGGAGACCCAGTACTTC.

This clone was seen only once. The V gene is TRBV4-3, the J gene TRBJ1-6; D unresolved. Germline V gene data show CDR1 as LGHNA and CDR2 as YSLEER. V gave up 0 bases and J gave up 9 bases, with 12 bases separating them. The CDR3 covers 15 residues. The CDR3 sequence is CASSQEGVRVSPLHF. The CDR3 DNA reads as TGCGCCAGCAGCCAAGAAGGTGTAAGGGTTTCACCCCTCCACTTT.

The J gene is TRBJ1-1, the V gene TRBV10-1; D unresolved. The length of the CDR3 is 12 residues. Per germline, CDR1 WNHNN and CDR2 SYGVQD (reference sequence). The V end was cut by 8 bases, the J end by 2 bases, with 9 bases between. CDR3 nucleotide sequence: TGCGCCAGCCTGGACGGTAACACTGAAGCTTTCTTT. It specifies CASLDGNTEAFF.

The chain couples TRBV2 to TRBJ2-7; D may be TRBD2 (6 bases). CDR3 length: 12 residues. The V gene's germline CDR1 is SNHLY and CDR2 FYNNEI. The V end was cut by 6 bases, the J end by 1 base, with 7 bases between. The CDR3, as DNA: TGTGCCAGCAGGCGGGAATCCTACGAGCAGTACTTC. Translation gives CASRRESYEQYF. The full variable domain, in which reference TRBV2 and TRBJ2-7 provide the parts outside the CDR3, is EPEVTQTPSHQVTQMGQEVILRCVPISNHLYFYWYRQILGQKVEFLVSFYNNEISEKSEIFDDQFSVERPDGSNFTLKIRSTKLEDSAMYFCASRRESYEQYFGPGTRLTVT.

V and J are TRBV11-2 and TRBJ2-1, with D possibly matching TRBD2 (5 bases). With 1 base removed from V and 1 base from J, the gap between germline ends came to 5 bases. The CDR3 is 14 residues long. Germline loops: CDR1 SGHAT, CDR2 FQNNGV. The CDR3 DNA sequence: TGTGCCAGCAGCTTAGCGGGGTCCTACAATGAGCAGTTCTTC. It translates to CASSLAGSYNEQFF.

CDR3 DNA sequence: TGTGCCAGTGCTGTAGGGTACTATTCACCCCTCCACTTT. Translating gives CASAVGYYSPLHF. The chain links TRBV6-5 to TRBJ1-6; D gene uncertain. Trimming stripped 9 bases from V and 8 bases from J, with 14 bases between. Germline-derived CDR1 and CDR2 are MNHEY and SVGAGI. This CDR3 contains 13 residues.

V is TRBV12-5 and J is TRBJ2-1, with TRBD1 matching over 9 bases. The CDR3 spans 14 residues. In germline, CDR1 is LGHNT, CDR2 FRNRAP. Trimming removed 7 bases from V and 4 bases from J; junction bases left unmatched: 5. The CDR3 DNA follows: TGTGCTAGTGTTCCCGGACAGGGGTACAATGAGCAGTTCTTC. Amino acid sequence: CASVPGQGYNEQFF.

The chain links TRBV3-1 (or the pseudogene TRBV3-2) to TRBJ2-1, with D perhaps TRBD2 (5 bases). Trimming cost V 4 bases and J 0 bases, with 7 bases left between them. The CDR3 loop spans 14 amino acids. Germline V lookup: CDR1 LGHDT, CDR2 YNNKEL (reference sequence). The CDR3 loop is CASSPGNSYNEQFF. CDR3 nucleotides: TGTGCCAGCAGCCCGGGGAACTCCTACAATGAGCAGTTCTTC.

The table lists this clone with a few counts. The chain combines TRBV15 with TRBJ1-1; D is possibly TRBD1 (5 bases). The CDR3 runs 14 residues. With 3 bases removed from V and 6 bases from J, the gap between germline ends came to 14 bases. Germline V gives CDR1 LNHNV, CDR2 YYDKDF (reference sequence). CDR3 nucleotide sequence: TGTGCCACCAGCAGGTCAGGGATAGGGGCTGAAGCTTTCTTT. Its protein is CATSRSGIGAEAFF.

The gene calls are TRBV3-1 (or the pseudogene TRBV3-2) and TRBJ1-4; D possibly corresponds to TRBD1 (6 bases). V dropped 11 bases and J dropped 8 bases, with 15 bases sitting between them. There are 12 residues in the CDR3. Germline lookup yields CDR1 LGHDT and CDR2 YNNKEL (reference sequence). CDR3: CASRSGVEKLFF. CDR3 DNA: TGTGCCTCCCGTTCAGGGGTCGAAAAACTGTTTTTT.

The rearrangement joins TRBV6-5 to TRBJ1-2, with D possibly matching TRBD1 (5 bases). Germline V gene lookup returns CDR1 MNHEY and CDR2 SVGAGI. The CDR3 runs 13 residues. Trimming stripped 6 bases from V and 8 bases from J, with 16 bases between. The CDR3 nucleotides are TGTGCCAGCAGGCGCCCTGACAGATACGGCTACACCTTC. This gives the protein CASRRPDRYGYTF.

The chain carries TRBV6-5 and TRBJ1-1, with 8 bases that match TRBD1. The ends lost 5 bases at V and 8 bases at J; junction bases unmatched: 1. The CDR3 length is 11 residues. The germline gives CDR1 MNHEY, CDR2 SVGAGI. The CDR3 bases are TGTGCCAGCAGTCGGACAGGGGAAGCTTTCTTT. Translation gives CASSRTGEAFF.